The T cell receptor beta chain described here comes from a study of T-cell memory formation after mild COVID-19. About the research overall: For the most part, TCR clusters were specific to one donor. Study-level points and caveats: Researchers found some responding clones in pre-infection memory, a sign that cross-reactive memory joined. While clones contracting from day 15 to 85 were balanced between CD4 and CD8, later expanders leaned CD4+.

This CDR3 contains 13 residues. V dropped 7 bases and J dropped 8 bases, with 18 bases sitting between them. Germline assignment: CDR1 SGHTA and CDR2 FQGNSA. In this sample, this clonotype turned up a few times. Its antigen is as yet unknown. TCRdb independently ran MiXCR on the 5' RACE reads; one entry per CDR3 protein. The sample includes more than 150,000 distinct CDR3 sequences, around 18% of them seen just once. Sequencing used PBMCs or a T cell subset sorted from them (not recorded which). This clonotype was obtained from a man between 18 and 35 years old who had mild COVID-19 (a few samples of this study predate the infection). Cell type and time point are not known. The rearrangement uses TRBV7-2 and TRBJ2-7; possibly TRBD2 for D (5 bases). This CDR3 reads CASTLRRGNKQYF. CDR3 nucleotides: TGTGCCAGCACCCTACGTCGGGGAAATAAGCAGTACTTC.